This is a list of T cell receptor beta chains from one sample in a study of regulatory T cells in long-lasting Graves disease. TCRdb reprocessed the multiplex PCR reads via MiXCR and lists one record per CDR3 protein. The repertoire holds about 530,000 distinct CDR3 sequences, with about 16% as singletons. This sample was also put to use in a study of T cells in Graves' hyperthyroidism and ophthalmopathy.

The sequencing used peripheral blood mononuclear cells (PBMCs), collected at new diagnosis, from a patient treated with antithyroid drugs. The receptor set was obtained from a woman aged 40 to 65 with Graves disease. The CDR3 runs from the conserved cysteine through the conserved F or W. The D gene is left open where the match is weak. The size of a clone is reported for some rows only, either as once, few or many, or as a class for expanded clones.

D,size,V,J,CDR3,DNA
NA,many,TRBV18,TRBJ1-1,CASSSSVNTEAFF,TGTGCCAGCTCATCCTCGGTGAACACTGAAGCTTTCTTT
NA,many,TRBV6-1,TRBJ2-7,CASSVESRSSYEQYF,TGTGCCAGCAGTGTTGAGTCTCGTAGCTCCTACGAGCAGTACTTC
TRBD2,few,TRBV6-2/TRBV6-3,TRBJ2-1,CASSPERGGYNEQFF,TGTGCCAGCAGTCCAGAGCGGGGGGGTTACAATGAGCAGTTCTTC
TRBD1,once,TRBV7-2,TRBJ2-7,CASSSFGTGASSYEQYF,TGTGCCAGCAGCTCATTCGGGACAGGGGCGAGCTCCTACGAGCAGTACTTC
NA,NA,TRBV7-9,TRBJ2-3,CASTPSAGFTDTQYF,TGTGCCAGCACCCCCTCGGCGGGTTTCACAGATACGCAGTATTTT
NA,many,TRBV11-2,TRBJ2-7,CASSLRSPYEQYF,TGTGCCAGCAGCCTAAGGTCTCCCTACGAGCAGTACTTC
NA,many,TRBV4-1,TRBJ2-1,CASSPTGPGANEQFF,TGCGCCAGCAGCCCGACAGGACCGGGGGCGAATGAGCAGTTCTTC
NA,few,TRBV7-6,TRBJ1-5,CASSSLSSSNQPQHF,TGTGCCAGCAGCTCATTGTCTTCTAGCAATCAGCCCCAGCATTTT
TRBD1,few,TRBV20-1,TRBJ1-6,CSAPRTGEAPLHF,TGCAGTGCTCCCCGGACAGGGGAAGCACCCCTCCACTTT
NA,few,TRBV19,TRBJ1-4,CATRVQGANEKLFF,TGTGCCACCCGAGTGCAGGGAGCAAATGAAAAACTGTTTTTT
NA,NA,TRBV7-3,TRBJ2-3,CASSPPSTNTQYF,TGTGCCAGCAGCCCACCGAGCACAAATACGCAGTATTTT
NA,many,TRBV3-1,TRBJ2-3,CASSQLDTQYF,TGTGCCAGCAGCCAATTGGATACGCAGTATTTT
NA,many,TRBV3-1,TRBJ2-1,CASGGWEQFF,TGTGCCAGCGGGGGTTGGGAGCAGTTCTTC
NA,NA,TRBV10-3,TRBJ2-2,CAINPREGGLDSGELFF,TGTGCCATCAATCCCAGAGAGGGGGGGCTGGACAGTGGGGAGCTGTTTTTT
NA,NA,TRBV27,TRBJ1-2,CASARDVGETYGYTF,TGTGCCAGCGCGAGGGATGTGGGGGAGACCTATGGCTACACCTTC
TRBD1,few,TRBV4-1,TRBJ1-4,CASSQAFVRAGGNEKLFF,TGCGCCAGCAGCCAAGCTTTTGTCCGGGCAGGGGGAAATGAAAAACTGTTTTTT
TRBD1,NA,TRBV6-1,TRBJ2-7,CASSQLQGAMREQYF,TGTGCCAGCAGTCAACTCCAGGGGGCGATGCGTGAGCAGTACTTC
TRBD2,few,TRBV18,TRBJ2-1,CASSHAGGAQYNEQFF,TGTGCCAGCTCACATGCGGGGGGCGCCCAATACAATGAGCAGTTCTTC
NA,NA,TRBV9,TRBJ2-5,CASSVTPDRQETQYF,TGTGCCAGCAGCGTCACCCCCGACAGACAAGAGACCCAGTACTTC
TRBD1,many,TRBV10-3,TRBJ2-3,CAISESRQGTDTQYF,TGTGCCATCAGTGAGTCGAGACAGGGGACAGATACGCAGTATTTT
NA,many,TRBV7-6,TRBJ2-3,CASSLSTGTDTQYF,TGTGCCAGCAGCTTAAGTACAGGCACAGATACGCAGTATTTT
TRBD1,few,TRBV5-5,TRBJ1-2,CASSYDRVDGYTF,TGTGCCAGCAGCTACGACAGGGTTGATGGCTACACCTTC
NA,few,TRBV12-3/TRBV12-4,TRBJ2-2,CTSSLMGGRNTGELFF,TGTACCAGCAGTCTCATGGGGGGGCGGAACACCGGGGAGCTGTTTTTT
NA,NA,TRBV5-1,TRBJ2-7,CASSLGGISYEQCF,TGCGCCAGCAGCTTGGGAGGGATTTCCTACGAGCAGTGCTTC
NA,NA,TRBV18,TRBJ1-6,CASSEGVYNSPLHF,TGTGCCAGCTCCGAGGGGGTTTATAATTCACCCCTCCACTTT
NA,many,TRBV2,TRBJ2-7,CASREIAIYEQYF,TGTGCCAGCAGAGAAATAGCTATCTACGAGCAGTACTTC
NA,many,TRBV29-1,TRBJ2-1,CSAEGSSYNEQFF,TGCAGCGCCGAGGGGAGCTCCTACAATGAGCAGTTCTTC
TRBD1,many,TRBV2,TRBJ2-1,CASDGVGTGHNEQFF,TGTGCCAGTGATGGGGTTGGGACAGGGCACAATGAGCAGTTCTTC
TRBD1,many,TRBV5-1,TRBJ1-4,CASRSRTGLGEKLFF,TGCGCCAGCAGATCCCGGACAGGGTTGGGTGAAAAACTGTTTTTT
NA,many,TRBV20-1,TRBJ1-1,CSARDDWLEAFF,TGCAGTGCTAGAGACGATTGGTTAGAAGCTTTCTTT
NA,few,TRBV5-1,TRBJ2-3,CASSPDRGSKDTQYF,TGCGCCAGCAGCCCCGACCGGGGTAGCAAGGATACGCAGTATTTT
NA,NA,TRBV5-4,TRBJ2-1,CASSPGQGDEQFF,TGTGCCAGCAGCCCGGGGCAGGGAGATGAGCAGTTCTTC
NA,NA,TRBV12-3/TRBV12-4,TRBJ1-1,CAGSRTGGNTEAFF,TGTGCCGGCAGCCGAACAGGCGGGAACACTGAAGCTTTCTTT
NA,NA,TRBV11-2,TRBJ2-2,CASSHQGTVNTGELFF,TGTGCCAGCAGCCACCAGGGGACTGTGAACACCGGGGAGCTGTTTTTT
TRBD1,NA,TRBV2,TRBJ1-4,CATSQGAWDEKLFF,TGTGCCACGAGTCAGGGGGCTTGGGATGAAAAACTGTTTTTT
TRBD1,few,TRBV5-1,TRBJ2-6,CASDRGENSGANVLTF,TGCGCCAGCGACAGGGGAGAGAACTCTGGGGCCAACGTCCTGACTTTC
NA,NA,TRBV10-2,TRBJ2-2,CASSMGRLNTGELFF,TGCGCCAGCAGTATGGGCCGCTTGAACACCGGGGAGCTGTTTTTT
NA,many,TRBV10-3,TRBJ1-5,CAISGEVSNQPQHF,TGTGCCATCAGTGGGGAGGTTAGCAATCAGCCCCAGCATTTT
NA,NA,TRBV9,TRBJ2-2,CASSEGDLTGELFF,TGTGCCAGCAGCGAAGGGGACCTCACCGGGGAGCTGTTTTTT
NA,few,TRBV3-1,TRBJ1-4,CASSLTFKRGEKLFF,TGTGCCAGCAGCCTAACTTTCAAGAGGGGGGAAAAACTGTTTTTT
NA,once,TRBV14,TRBJ1-5,CASRGRINQPQHF,TGTGCCAGCAGAGGCAGGATTAATCAGCCCCAGCATTTT